This T cell receptor (beta chain) came from a study of blood T cells in healthy people across ages. Germline CDR1 is LGHNA and CDR2 is YNFKEQ. Trimming shortened V by 0 bases and J by 0 bases, and 9 bases separated the two germline ends. This CDR3 region has 16 residues. This clonotype occurred a few times. A sample-barcoded 5' primer and a J-beta primer mix were used in a second PCR of roughly 7 to 11 cycles. TCRdb itself ran the 5' RACE reads through MiXCR, one entry per CDR3 protein. The profile shows around 990,000 distinct CDR3 sequences, more than 30% of them singletons. V gene TRBV4-2 combines with J gene TRBJ2-1, with D possibly TRBD2 on 5 matching bases. The TCR originated in a man aged 18-30 years in good health. The sample comprised blood. In DNA form, the CDR3 reads TGTGCCAGCAGCCAAGAAGAGGGCTACTCCTACAATGAGCAGTTCTTC. Translating it yields CASSQEEGYSYNEQFF.